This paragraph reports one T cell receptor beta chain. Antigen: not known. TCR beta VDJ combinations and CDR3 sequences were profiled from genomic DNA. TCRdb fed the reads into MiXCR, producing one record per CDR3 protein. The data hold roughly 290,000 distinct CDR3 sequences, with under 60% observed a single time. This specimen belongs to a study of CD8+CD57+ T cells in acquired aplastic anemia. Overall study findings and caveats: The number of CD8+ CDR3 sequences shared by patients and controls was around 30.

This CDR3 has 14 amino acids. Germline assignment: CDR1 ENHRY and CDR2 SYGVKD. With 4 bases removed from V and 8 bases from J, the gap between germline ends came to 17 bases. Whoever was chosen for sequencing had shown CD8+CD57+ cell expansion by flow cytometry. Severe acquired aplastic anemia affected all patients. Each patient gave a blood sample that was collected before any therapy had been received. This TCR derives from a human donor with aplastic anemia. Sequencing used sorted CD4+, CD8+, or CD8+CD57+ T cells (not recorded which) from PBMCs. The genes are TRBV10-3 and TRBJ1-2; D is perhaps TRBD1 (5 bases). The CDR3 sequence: CAISATGDQIGYTF. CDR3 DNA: TGTGCCATCAGTGCTACAGGCGACCAGATCGGCTACACCTTC.